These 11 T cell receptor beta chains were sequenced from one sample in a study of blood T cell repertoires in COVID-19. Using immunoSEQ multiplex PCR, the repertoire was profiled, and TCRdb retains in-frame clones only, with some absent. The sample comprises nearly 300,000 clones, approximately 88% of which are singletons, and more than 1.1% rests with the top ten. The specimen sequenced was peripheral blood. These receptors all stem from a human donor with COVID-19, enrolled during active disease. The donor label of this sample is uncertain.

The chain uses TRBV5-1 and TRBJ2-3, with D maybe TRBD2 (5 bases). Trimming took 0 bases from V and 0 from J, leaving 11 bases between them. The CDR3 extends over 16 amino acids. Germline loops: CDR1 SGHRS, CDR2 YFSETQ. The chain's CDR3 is CASSLGGYGSTDTQYF. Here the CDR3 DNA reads TGCGCCAGCAGCTTGGGAGGGTACGGAAGCACAGATACGCAGTATTTT.

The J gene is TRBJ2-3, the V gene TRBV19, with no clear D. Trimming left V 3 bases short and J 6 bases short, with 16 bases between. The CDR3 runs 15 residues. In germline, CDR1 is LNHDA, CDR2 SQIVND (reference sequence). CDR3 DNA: TGTGCCAGTAGTATTGAGGTTTTCGATCTTGATACGCAGTATTTT. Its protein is CASSIEVFDLDTQYF.

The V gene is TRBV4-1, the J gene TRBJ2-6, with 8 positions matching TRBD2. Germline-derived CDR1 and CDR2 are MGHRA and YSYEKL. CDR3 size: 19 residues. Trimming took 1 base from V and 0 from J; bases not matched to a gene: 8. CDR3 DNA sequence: TGCGCCAGCAGCCAAGGACGGGGGGGCAGGAGCTCTGGGGCCAACGTCCTGACTTTC. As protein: CASSQGRGGRSSGANVLTF.

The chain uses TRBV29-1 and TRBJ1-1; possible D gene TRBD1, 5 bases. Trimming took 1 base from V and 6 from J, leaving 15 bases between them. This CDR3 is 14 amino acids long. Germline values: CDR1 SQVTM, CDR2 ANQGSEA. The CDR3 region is CSVEARGGLAEAFF. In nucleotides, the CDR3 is TGCAGCGTTGAAGCCCGGGGGGGACTAGCTGAAGCTTTCTTT.

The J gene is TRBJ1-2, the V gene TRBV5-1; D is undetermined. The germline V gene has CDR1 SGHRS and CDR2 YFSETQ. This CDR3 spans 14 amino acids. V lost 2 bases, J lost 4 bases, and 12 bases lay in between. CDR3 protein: CASSFQPTGYGYTF. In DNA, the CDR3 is TGCGCCAGCAGCTTTCAACCCACGGGCTATGGCTACACCTTC.

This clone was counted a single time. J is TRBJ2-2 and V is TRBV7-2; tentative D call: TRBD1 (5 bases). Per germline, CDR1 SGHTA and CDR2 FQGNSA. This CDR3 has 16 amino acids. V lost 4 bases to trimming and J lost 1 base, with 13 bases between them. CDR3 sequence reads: CASSSRNTGNTGELFF. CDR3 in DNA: TGTGCCAGCAGCTCTCGAAACACAGGGAACACCGGGGAGCTGTTTTTT.

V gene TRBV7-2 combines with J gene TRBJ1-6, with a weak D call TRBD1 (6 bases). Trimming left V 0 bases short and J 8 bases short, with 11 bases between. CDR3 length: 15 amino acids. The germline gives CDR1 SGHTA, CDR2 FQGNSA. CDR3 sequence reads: CASSLAAGADSPLHF. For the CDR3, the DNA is TGTGCCAGCAGCTTAGCGGCGGGGGCCGATTCACCCCTCCACTTT. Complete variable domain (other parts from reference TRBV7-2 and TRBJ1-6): GAGVSQSPSNKVTEKGKDVELRCDPISGHTALYWYRQSLGQGLEFLIYFQGNSAPDKSGLPSDRFSAERTGGSVSTLTIQRTQQEDSAVYLCASSLAAGADSPLHFGNGTRLTVT.

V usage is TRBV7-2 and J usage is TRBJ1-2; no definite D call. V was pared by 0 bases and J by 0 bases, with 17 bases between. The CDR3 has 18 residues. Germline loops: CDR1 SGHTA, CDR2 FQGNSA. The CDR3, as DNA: TGTGCCAGCAGCTTAGCAGAGGCCGGCCCCACGACTAACTATGGCTACACCTTC. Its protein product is CASSLAEAGPTTNYGYTF.

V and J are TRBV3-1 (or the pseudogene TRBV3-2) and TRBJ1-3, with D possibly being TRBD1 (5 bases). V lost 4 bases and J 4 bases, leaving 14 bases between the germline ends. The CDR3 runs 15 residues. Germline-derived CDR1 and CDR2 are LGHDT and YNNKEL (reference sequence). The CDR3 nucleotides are TGTGCCAGCAGCCTTTCTGGGGGGTCCGGAAACACCATATATTTT. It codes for CASSLSGGSGNTIYF.

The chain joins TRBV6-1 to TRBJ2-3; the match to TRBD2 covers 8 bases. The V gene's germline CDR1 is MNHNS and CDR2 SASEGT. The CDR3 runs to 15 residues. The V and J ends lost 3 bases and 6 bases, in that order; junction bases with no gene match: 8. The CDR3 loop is CASSDWREVTDTQYF. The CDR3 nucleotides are TGTGCCAGCAGTGATTGGCGGGAGGTCACGGATACGCAGTATTTT.

In nucleotides, the CDR3 is TGTGCCAGCAGCCGGAGGATCAGCGGGAGTTCCTACAATGAGCAGTTCTTC. It codes for CASSRRISGSSYNEQFF. The chain carries TRBV5-4 and TRBJ2-1; 8 bases agree with TRBD2. The CDR3 sequence is 17 residues long. Trimming at V came to 4 bases and at J to 1 base, leaving 10 bases not matched to a gene. CDR1 is SGHNT and CDR2 is YYREEE in the germline V gene (reference sequence).